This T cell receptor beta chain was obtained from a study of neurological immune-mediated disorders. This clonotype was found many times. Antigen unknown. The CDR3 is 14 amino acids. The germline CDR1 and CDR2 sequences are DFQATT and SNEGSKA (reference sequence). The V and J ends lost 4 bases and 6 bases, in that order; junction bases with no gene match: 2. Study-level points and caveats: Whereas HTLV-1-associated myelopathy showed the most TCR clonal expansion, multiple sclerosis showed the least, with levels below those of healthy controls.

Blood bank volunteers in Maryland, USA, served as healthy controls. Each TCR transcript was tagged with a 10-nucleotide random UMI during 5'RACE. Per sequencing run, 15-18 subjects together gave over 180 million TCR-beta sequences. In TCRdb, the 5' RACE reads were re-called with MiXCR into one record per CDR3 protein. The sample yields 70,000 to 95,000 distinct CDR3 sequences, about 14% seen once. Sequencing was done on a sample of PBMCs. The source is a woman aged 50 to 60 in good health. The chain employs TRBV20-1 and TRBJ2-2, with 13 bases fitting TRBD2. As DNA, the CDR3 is TGCAGTGCTAAGACTAGCGGGAGGCCCGGGGAGCTGTTTTTT. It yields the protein CSAKTSGRPGELFF.